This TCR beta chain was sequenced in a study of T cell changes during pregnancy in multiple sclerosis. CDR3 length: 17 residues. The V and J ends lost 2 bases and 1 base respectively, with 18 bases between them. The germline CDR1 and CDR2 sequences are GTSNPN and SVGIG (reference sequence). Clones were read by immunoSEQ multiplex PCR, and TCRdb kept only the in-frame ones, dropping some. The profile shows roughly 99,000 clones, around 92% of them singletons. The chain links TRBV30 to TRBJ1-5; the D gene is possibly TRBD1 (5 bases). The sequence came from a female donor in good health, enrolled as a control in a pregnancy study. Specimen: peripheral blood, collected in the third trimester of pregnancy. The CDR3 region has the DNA TGTGCCTGGAGTTACTCTCTCGACAGTCGAAGCAATCAGCCCCAGCATTTT. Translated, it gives CAWSYSLDSRSNQPQHF.